This entry lists 5 T cell receptor beta chains sequenced from one sample in a study of blood T cell repertoires in COVID-19. TCRdb keeps only in-frame clones here, not all; method: immunoSEQ multiplex PCR. The profile shows tens of thousands of clones, roughly 90% of them singletons. Input material: peripheral blood. All receptors derive from a man older than 75 with acute or convalescent COVID-19.

This clone was detected a few times. The CDR3: CASSISHGGLYNEQFF. CDR3 DNA: TGCGCCAGCAGCATCTCTCACGGGGGGCTCTACAATGAGCAGTTCTTC. The rearrangement links TRBV5-1 to TRBJ2-1; D perhaps matches TRBD2 (7 bases). CDR1 is SGHRS, CDR2 YFSETQ, per germline. The CDR3 is made up of 16 amino acids. Trimming left V 4 bases short and J 3 bases short, with 17 bases between. Combining the CDR3 with reference TRBV5-1 and TRBJ2-1 gives the whole variable domain KAGVTQTPRYLIKTRGQQVTLSCSPISGHRSVSWYQQTPGQGLQFLFEYFSETQRNKGNFPGRFSGRQFSNSRSEMNVSTLELGDSALYLCASSISHGGLYNEQFFGPGTRLTVL.

The CDR3 reads CASSLVAADTQYF. DNA for the CDR3: TGTGCCAGCAGCTTAGTGGCGGCCGATACGCAGTATTTT. J is TRBJ2-3 and V is TRBV11-2; D is uncertain. V lost 1 base, J lost 6 bases, and 8 bases lay in between. Germline CDR1 SGHAT, CDR2 FQNNGV. The CDR3 covers 13 residues.

The V call is TRBV19, the J call TRBJ2-5; 7 bases fit TRBD1. Germline CDR1 reads LNHDA; CDR2 reads SQIVND (reference sequence). The CDR3 sequence is 14 residues long. V was clipped by 3 bases and J by 3 bases; unmatched bases: 4. The CDR3 DNA follows: TGTGCCAGTAGTATCGGGACAGTAAAAGAGACCCAGTACTTC. This codes for CASSIGTVKETQYF.

This chain connects TRBV30 to TRBJ2-5; D not certain. The germline gives CDR1 GTSNPN, CDR2 SVGIG (reference sequence). This CDR3 has 14 residues. V was pared by 1 base and J by 0 bases, with 9 bases between. The DNA for the CDR3 is TGTGCCTGGAGTGGCAGGTGGGACCAAGAGACCCAGTACTTC. Translation gives CAWSGRWDQETQYF.

V gene TRBV10-3 combines with J gene TRBJ1-5; a weak D match, TRBD1 (5 bases). Per the germline V gene, CDR1 is ENHRY and CDR2 is SYGVKD. Trimming took off 0 bases at V and 4 bases at J, with 7 bases between the two ends. This CDR3 region has 14 residues. CDR3 DNA sequence: TGTGCCATCAGTGAGTCGGCAGGGAATCAGCCCCAGCATTTT. This translates into CAISESAGNQPQHF.